Listed below are T cell receptor beta chains from one sample, sequenced in a study of blood T cell repertoires in COVID-19. Assay: immunoSEQ multiplex PCR; the TCRdb copy retains only in-frame clones and omits some. The sample has around 200,000 clones, more than 75% seen once. Sequencing input: peripheral blood. Receptors originate from a man in his sixties who had recovered from COVID-19. Both conserved end residues are part of each CDR3.

j_call v_call cdr3_length cdr3_aa
TRBJ2-7 TRBV11-3 15 CASSSRLAGGSEQYF
TRBJ1-6 TRBV7-7 17 CASSLSTGGKYNSPLHF
TRBJ1-5 TRBV7-2 17 CASSSGGAGHSNQPQHF
TRBJ1-4 TRBV9 16 CASSVGGRGTNEKLFF
TRBJ1-5 TRBV30 15 CAWSRDSNSNQPQHF
TRBJ2-3 TRBV19 15 CASSGEVNFADTQYF
TRBJ2-7 TRBV27 13 CASGSPRHYEQYF
TRBJ2-1 TRBV10-1 15 CASSDTSGEYNEQFF
TRBJ1-2 TRBV3-1/TRBV3-2 13 CASAEGANYGYTF
TRBJ2-2 TRBV6-5 14 CASSPIWAGGELFF
TRBJ2-3 TRBV29-1 11 CSQGPTDTQYF
TRBJ2-3 TRBV9 14 CASTPAGSTDTQYF
TRBJ2-7 TRBV19 18 CASNTTGLAGGHSYEQYF
TRBJ1-3 TRBV3-1/TRBV3-2 16 CASSQGAVLSGNTIYF
TRBJ1-6 TRBV6-5 15 CASTGGETYNSPLHF
TRBJ1-3 TRBV6-6 12 CASSANLNTIYF
TRBJ1-1 TRBV28 14 CASTRGGLNTEAFF
TRBJ1-1 TRBV5-6 15 CASSLDNSLNTEAFF
TRBJ1-5 TRBV6-5 13 CASAKERSQPQHF
TRBJ2-3 TRBV5-4 17 CASSLPWDRGETDTQYF
TRBJ1-1 TRBV6-2/TRBV6-3 14 CASSLWGVDTEAFF
TRBJ2-1 TRBV11-3 13 CASSAGVYNEQFF
TRBJ2-1 TRBV4-2 14 CASSPFRGDNEQFF
TRBJ2-3 TRBV15 15 CATSSFRVGTDTQYF
TRBJ2-7 TRBV9 16 CASSVEGRGVYDEQYF
TRBJ1-2 TRBV9 14 CASSVALRSYGYTF
TRBJ2-5 TRBV28 13 CASTPGRIETQYF
TRBJ2-1 TRBV6-5 15 CASTFSGGSYNEQFF
TRBJ2-2 TRBV3-1/TRBV3-2 16 CASSRGLAGRTGELFF
TRBJ1-2 TRBV6-5 13 CASSRPGLGDYTF
TRBJ1-2 TRBV5-5 15 CASSSRGQANYGYTF
TRBJ2-7 TRBV5-4 13 CASSLDTVGEQYF
TRBJ1-5 TRBV3-1/TRBV3-2 14 CASSRGQVNQPQHF
TRBJ1-2 TRBV5-4 15 CASSLQQAHFGGYTF
TRBJ2-7 TRBV2 15 CASSEEARDSYEQYF
TRBJ2-7 TRBV7-2 14 CASSLVGQYYEQYF
TRBJ2-6 TRBV29-1 18 CSVEDHGRRVAGANVLTF